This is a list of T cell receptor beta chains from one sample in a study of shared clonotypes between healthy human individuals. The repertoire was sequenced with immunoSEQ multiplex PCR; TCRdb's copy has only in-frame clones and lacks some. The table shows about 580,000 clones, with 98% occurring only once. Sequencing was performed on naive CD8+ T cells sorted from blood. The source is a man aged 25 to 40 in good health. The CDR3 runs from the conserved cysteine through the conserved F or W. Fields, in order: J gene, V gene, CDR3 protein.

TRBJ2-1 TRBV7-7 CASSLSGESEGGPYEQFF
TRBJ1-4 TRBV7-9 CASSSGGEKLFF
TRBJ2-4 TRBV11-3 CASSSQQGFLAKNIQYF
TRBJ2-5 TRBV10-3 CAISDTDKETQYF
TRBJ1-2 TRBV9 CASSVGVSGQGGYGYTF
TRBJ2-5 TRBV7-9 CASSFYREETQYF
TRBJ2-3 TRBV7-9 CASSKLAVGATDTQYF
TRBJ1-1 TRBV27 CASTNRRGNTEAFF
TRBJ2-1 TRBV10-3 CAISESIGLAGDFMRFF
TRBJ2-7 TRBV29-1 CSVEQGRGIYEQYF
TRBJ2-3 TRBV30 CAWRSGRTGVPDTQYF
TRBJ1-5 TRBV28 CASSPGDESNQPQHF
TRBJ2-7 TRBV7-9 CASSLGGLAGDEQYF
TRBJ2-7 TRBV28 CASSSYNYEQYF
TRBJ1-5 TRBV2 CASSEGDYSNQPQHF
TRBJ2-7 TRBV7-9 CASSHSVGLGEQYF
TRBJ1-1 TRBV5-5 CASSRDRYLSEAFF
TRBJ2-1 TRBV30 CAWSGTGIPNEQFF
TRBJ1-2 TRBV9 CASSMTTSNYGYTF
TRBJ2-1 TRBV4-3 CASSQDIAGGQGEQFF
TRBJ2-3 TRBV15 CATSRAGGITDTQYF
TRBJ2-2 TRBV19 CASSPWRAGGELFF
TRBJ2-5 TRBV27 CASRAGETQYF
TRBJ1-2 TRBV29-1 CSVERGRGDYGYTF
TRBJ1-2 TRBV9 CASSAPPGSRGYTF
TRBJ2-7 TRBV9 CASSGSGSYEQYF
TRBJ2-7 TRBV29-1 CSVELTSGRYEQYF
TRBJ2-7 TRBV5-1 CASSFGTSFSYEQYF
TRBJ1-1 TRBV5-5 CASSFLGVTEAFF
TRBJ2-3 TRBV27 CASSLRLGLTTGDTQYF
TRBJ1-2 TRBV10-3 CAISETTGREGYTF
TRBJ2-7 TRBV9 CASGPATGAYEQYF
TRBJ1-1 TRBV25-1 CASSGPGGSEAFF
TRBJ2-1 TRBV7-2 CASSLSVTPGHLSYNEQFF
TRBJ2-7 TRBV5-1 CASSLWGQSSYEQYF
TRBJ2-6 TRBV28 CASSSLYRDAHSGANVLTF
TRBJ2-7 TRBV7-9 CASSDWTDEQYF
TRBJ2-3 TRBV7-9 CASRGVTGAGTDTQYF
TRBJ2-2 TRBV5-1 CASSFPPTSGSDGELFF
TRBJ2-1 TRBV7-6 CASSSGSEQFF